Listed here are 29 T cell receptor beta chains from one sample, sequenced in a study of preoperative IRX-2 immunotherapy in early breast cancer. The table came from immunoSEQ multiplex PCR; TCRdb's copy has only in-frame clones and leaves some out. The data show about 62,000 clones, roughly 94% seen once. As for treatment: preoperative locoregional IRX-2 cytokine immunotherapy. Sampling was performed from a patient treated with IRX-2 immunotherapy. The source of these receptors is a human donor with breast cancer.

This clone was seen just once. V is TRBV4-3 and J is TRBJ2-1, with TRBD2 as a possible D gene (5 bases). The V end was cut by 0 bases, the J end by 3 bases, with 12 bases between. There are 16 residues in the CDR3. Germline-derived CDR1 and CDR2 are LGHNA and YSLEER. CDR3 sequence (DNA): TGCGCCAGCAGCCAAGATCCCCTCGGGGTCTACAATGAGCAGTTCTTC. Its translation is CASSQDPLGVYNEQFF.

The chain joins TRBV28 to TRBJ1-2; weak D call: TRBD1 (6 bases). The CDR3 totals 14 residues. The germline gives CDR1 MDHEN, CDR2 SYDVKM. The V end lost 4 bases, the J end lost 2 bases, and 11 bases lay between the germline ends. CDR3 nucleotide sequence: TGTGCCAGCAGTTCACCAGGGGACAACTATGGCTACACCTTC. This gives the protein CASSSPGDNYGYTF.

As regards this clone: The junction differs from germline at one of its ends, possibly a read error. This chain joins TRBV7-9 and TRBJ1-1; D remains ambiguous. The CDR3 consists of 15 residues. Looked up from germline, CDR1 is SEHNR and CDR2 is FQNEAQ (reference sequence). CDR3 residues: CASSPRFVMNTEAFF. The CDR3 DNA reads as TGCGCCAGCAGTCCCCGGTTCGTAATGAACACTGAAGCTTTCTTT.

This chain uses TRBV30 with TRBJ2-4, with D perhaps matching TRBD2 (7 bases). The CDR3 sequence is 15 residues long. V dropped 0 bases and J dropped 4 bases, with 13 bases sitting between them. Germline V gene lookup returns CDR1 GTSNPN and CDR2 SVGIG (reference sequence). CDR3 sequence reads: CAWSVQGGRKNIQYF. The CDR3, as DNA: TGTGCCTGGAGTGTACAGGGCGGGAGAAAAAACATTCAGTACTTC.

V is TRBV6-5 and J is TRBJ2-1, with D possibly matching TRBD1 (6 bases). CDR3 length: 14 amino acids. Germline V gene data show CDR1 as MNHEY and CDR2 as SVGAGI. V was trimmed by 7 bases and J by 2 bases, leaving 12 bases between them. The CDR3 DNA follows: TGTGCCAGCAAGGGGGAGAAGCCCTACAATGAGCAGTTCTTC. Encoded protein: CASKGEKPYNEQFF.

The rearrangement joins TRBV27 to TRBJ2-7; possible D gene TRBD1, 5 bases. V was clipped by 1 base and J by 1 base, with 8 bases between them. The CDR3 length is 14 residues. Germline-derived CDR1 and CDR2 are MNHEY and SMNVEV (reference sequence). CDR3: CASSLLGQSYEQYF. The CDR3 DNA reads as TGTGCCAGCAGTTTATTGGGGCAGTCCTACGAGCAGTACTTC.

CDR3 residues: CASSVGDSRGYEQYF. The CDR3 DNA reads TGTGCCAGCAGCGTAGGGGACAGTCGGGGCTACGAGCAGTACTTC. The chain employs TRBV9 and TRBJ2-7; 7 bases map to TRBD1. The germline V gene encodes CDR1 SGDLS and CDR2 YYNGEE. J gave up 3 bases and V 0 bases, and 6 bases lay outside the gene matches. This CDR3 comprises 15 residues.

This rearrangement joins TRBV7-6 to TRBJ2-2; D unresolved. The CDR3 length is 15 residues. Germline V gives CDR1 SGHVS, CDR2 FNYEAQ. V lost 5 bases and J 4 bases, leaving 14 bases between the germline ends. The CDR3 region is CASSDPPAGTGELFF. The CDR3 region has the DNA TGTGCCAGCAGCGACCCGCCGGCAGGCACCGGGGAGCTGTTTTTT.

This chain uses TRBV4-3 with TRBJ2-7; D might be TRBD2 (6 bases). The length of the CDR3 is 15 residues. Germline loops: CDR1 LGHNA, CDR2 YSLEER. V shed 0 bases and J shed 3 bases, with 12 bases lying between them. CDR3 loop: CASSQDRGGVYEQYF. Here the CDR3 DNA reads TGCGCCAGCAGCCAAGATCGTGGAGGGGTCTACGAGCAGTACTTC.

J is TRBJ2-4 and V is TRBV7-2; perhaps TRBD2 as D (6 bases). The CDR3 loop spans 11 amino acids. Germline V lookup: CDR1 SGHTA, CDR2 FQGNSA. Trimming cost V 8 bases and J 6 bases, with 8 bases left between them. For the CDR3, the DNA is TGTGCCAGCGGCGGGATAAACATTCAGTACTTC. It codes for CASGGINIQYF.

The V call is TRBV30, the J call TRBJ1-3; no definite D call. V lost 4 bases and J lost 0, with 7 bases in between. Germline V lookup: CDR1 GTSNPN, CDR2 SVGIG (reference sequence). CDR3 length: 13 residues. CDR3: CAWTVNSGNTIYF. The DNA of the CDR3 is TGTGCCTGGACGGTTAACTCTGGAAACACCATATATTTT.

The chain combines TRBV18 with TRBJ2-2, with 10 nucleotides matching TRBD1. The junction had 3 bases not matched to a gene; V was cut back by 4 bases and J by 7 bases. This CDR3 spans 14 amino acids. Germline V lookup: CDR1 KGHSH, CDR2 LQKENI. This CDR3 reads CASSQGQGSGELFF. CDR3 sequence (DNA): TGTGCCAGCTCACAGGGACAGGGGAGCGGGGAGCTGTTTTTT.

The CDR3 bases are TGTGCCAGCAGTTTCTTGGTGCCCGGGGAGCTGTTTTTT. Its translation is CASSFLVPGELFF. The V and J genes are TRBV28 and TRBJ2-2; D remains unclear. V lost 3 bases and J 6 bases, leaving 8 bases between the germline ends. The CDR3 is made up of 13 amino acids. Germline V gives CDR1 MDHEN, CDR2 SYDVKM.

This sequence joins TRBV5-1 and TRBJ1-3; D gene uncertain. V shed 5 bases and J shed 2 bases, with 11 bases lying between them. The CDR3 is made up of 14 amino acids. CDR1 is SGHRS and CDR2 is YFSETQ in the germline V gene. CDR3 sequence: CASRPSGTGNTIYF. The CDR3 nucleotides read TGCGCCAGCAGGCCGTCGGGGACTGGAAACACCATATATTTT.

For the CDR3, the DNA is TGTGCCACGAGGGCCTATCGGGGAGAAAAACTGTTTTTT. Its protein is CATRAYRGEKLFF. The rearrangement uses TRBV15 and TRBJ1-4, with no clear D. V dropped 9 bases and J dropped 8 bases, with 16 bases sitting between them. Germline CDR1 and CDR2: LNHNV and YYDKDF (reference sequence). This CDR3 comprises 13 residues.

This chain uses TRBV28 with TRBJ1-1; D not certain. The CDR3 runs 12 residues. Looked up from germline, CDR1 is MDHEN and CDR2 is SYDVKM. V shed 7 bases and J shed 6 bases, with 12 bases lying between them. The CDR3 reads CASTPGISEAFF. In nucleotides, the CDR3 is TGTGCCAGCACCCCCGGAATTTCTGAAGCTTTCTTT.

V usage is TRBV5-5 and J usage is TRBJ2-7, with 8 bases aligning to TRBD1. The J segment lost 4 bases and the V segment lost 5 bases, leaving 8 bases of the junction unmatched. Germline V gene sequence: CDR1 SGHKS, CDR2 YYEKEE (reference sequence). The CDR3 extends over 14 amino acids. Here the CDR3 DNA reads TGTGCCAGCAGGCCGGGACAGGAGGGATACGAGCAGTACTTC. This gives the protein CASRPGQEGYEQYF.

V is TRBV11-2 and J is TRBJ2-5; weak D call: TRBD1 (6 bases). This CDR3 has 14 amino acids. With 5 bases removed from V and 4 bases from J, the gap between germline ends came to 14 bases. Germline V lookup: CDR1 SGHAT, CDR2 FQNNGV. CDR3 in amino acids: CASSPDRSRETQYF. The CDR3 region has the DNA TGTGCCAGCAGCCCTGACAGGAGCCGAGAGACCCAGTACTTC.

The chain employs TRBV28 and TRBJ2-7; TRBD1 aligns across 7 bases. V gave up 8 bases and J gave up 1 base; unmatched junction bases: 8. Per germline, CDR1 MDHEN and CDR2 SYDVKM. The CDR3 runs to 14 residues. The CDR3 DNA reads TGTGCCAGCGAGGGGGCAGGGGAGTCCTACGAGCAGTACTTC. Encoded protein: CASEGAGESYEQYF.

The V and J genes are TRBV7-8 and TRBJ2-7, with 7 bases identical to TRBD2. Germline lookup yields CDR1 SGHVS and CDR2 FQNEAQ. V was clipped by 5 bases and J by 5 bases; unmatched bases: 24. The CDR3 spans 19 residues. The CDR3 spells CASSPPAWVWGGRSNEQYF. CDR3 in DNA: TGTGCCAGCAGCCCTCCCGCTTGGGTTTGGGGAGGGCGTTCGAACGAGCAGTACTTC.

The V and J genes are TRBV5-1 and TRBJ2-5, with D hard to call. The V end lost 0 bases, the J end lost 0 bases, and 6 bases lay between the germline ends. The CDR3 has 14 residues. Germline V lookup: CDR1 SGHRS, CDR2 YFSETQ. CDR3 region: CASSLVPDQETQYF. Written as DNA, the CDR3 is TGCGCCAGCAGCTTGGTACCAGACCAAGAGACCCAGTACTTC.

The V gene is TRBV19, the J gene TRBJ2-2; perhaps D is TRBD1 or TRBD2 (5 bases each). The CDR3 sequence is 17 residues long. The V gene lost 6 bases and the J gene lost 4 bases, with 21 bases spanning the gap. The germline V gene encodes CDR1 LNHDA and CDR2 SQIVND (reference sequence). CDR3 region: CASRSPPPRGVTGELFF. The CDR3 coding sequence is TGTGCCAGTAGGTCTCCCCCACCTAGAGGGGTCACCGGGGAGCTGTTTTTT.

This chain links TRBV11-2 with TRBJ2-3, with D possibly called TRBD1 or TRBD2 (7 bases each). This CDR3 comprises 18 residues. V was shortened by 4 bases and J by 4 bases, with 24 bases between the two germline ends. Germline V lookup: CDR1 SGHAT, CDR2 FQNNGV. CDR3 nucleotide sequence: TGTGCCAGCAGCTCAGGGGGGGCCAGTCAAATCCCCGCAGATACGCAGTATTTT. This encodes CASSSGGASQIPADTQYF.

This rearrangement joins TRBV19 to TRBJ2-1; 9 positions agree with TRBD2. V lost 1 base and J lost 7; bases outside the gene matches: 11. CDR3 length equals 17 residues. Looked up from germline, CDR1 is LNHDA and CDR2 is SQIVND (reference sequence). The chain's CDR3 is CASSIGLWREGLNEQFF. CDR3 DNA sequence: TGTGCCAGTAGTATAGGGCTCTGGCGGGAGGGCCTGAATGAGCAGTTCTTC.

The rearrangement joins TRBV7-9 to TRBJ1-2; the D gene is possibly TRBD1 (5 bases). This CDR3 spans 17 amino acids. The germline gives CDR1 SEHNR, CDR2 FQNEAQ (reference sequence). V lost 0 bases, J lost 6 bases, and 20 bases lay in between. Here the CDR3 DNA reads TGTGCCAGCAGCTTAGCGGGAGGAGGTTTTTCAGGGCATGGCTACACCTTC. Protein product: CASSLAGGGFSGHGYTF.

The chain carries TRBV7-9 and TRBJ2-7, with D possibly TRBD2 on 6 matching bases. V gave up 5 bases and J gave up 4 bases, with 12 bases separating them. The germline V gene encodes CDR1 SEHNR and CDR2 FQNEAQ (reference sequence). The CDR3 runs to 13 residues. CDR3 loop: CASSGGTTYEQYF. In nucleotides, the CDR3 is TGTGCCAGCAGCGGAGGGACGACGTACGAGCAGTACTTC.

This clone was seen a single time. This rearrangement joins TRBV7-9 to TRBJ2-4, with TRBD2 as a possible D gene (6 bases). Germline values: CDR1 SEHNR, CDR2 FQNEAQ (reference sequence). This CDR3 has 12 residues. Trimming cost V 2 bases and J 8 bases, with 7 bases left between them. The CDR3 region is CASSLTGDIQYF. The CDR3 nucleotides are TGTGCCAGCAGCTTAACGGGGGACATTCAGTACTTC.

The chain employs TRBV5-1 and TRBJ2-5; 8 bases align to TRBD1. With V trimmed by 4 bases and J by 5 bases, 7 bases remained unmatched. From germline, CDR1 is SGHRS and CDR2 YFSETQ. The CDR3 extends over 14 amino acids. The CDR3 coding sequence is TGCGCCAGCAGCAGAACAGGGGGAGAGGAGACCCAGTACTTC. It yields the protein CASSRTGGEETQYF.

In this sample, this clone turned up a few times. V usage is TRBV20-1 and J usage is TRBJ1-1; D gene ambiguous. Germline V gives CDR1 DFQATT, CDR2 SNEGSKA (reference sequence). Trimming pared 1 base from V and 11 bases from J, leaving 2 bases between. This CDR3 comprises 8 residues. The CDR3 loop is CSARGAFF. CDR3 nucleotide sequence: TGCAGTGCTAGAGGGGCTTTCTTT.